This T cell receptor beta chain was found in a study of T cells in Graves' hyperthyroidism and ophthalmopathy. Background on the study: Peripheral blood specimens were obtained at initial diagnosis, prior to any treatment. Overall study findings and caveats: Also found in blood were most expanded thyroid clonotypes above 0.001.

This clonotype occurred many times. What it binds is unknown. On the basis of clinical symptoms, serum thyroxine and TRAb, thyroid ultrasound and orbital computed tomography, diagnoses were made. J gave up 7 bases and V 0 bases, and 11 bases lay outside the gene matches. Germline values: CDR1 DFQATT, CDR2 SNEGSKA (reference sequence). CDR3 size: 15 residues. Amplified TCR beta CDR3 regions came from RNA transcripts. The HTBI primer set was used in a first-round RT-PCR of the TCR CDR3. TCRdb re-derived calls from the multiplex PCR reads in MiXCR, one entry per CDR3 protein. Among around 420,000 distinct CDR3 sequences listed, around a sixth were seen once.

The J gene is TRBJ2-7, the V gene TRBV20-1; the match to TRBD2 covers 8 bases. Sequencing used blood. The receptor's source is a woman under 30 with Graves' hyperthyroidism. CDR3 region: CSARDRGGPFWEQYF. As DNA, the CDR3 is TGCAGTGCTAGAGATCGGGGGGGGCCTTTCTGGGAGCAGTACTTC.